Listed below are T cell receptor beta chains from one sample, sequenced in a study of cytomegalovirus exposure and HLA in healthy donors. Sequenced by immunoSEQ multiplex PCR; TCRdb stores in-frame clones only, minus some. The sample has about 160,000 clones, around four fifths seen once. Material for sequencing was PBMCs. Source of these receptors: a man aged 25-40 years in good health and CMV-seronegative. Each CDR3 is given with its conserved first and last residue. The order of the fields is D gene, V gene, CDR3 length, J gene, clone size, CDR3 protein, CDR3 DNA. A D gene is named only where the DNA matches it firmly. Clone size appears in some rows only: once, few, many, or a class for an expanded clone.

D: NA
V: TRBV30
length: 14
J: TRBJ2-7
size: NA
CDR3: CAWSVLESSYEQYF
DNA: TGTGCCTGGAGTGTACTGGAGAGCTCCTACGAGCAGTACTTC

D: NA
V: TRBV28
length: 17
J: TRBJ1-5
size: NA
CDR3: CASSGTGRFGDNQPQHF
DNA: TGTGCCAGCAGTGGTACAGGGCGGTTTGGTGACAATCAGCCCCAGCATTTT

D: NA
V: TRBV19
length: 15
J: TRBJ2-2
size: once
CDR3: CASQPWTANTGELFF
DNA: TGTGCCAGCCAGCCTTGGACAGCGAACACCGGGGAGCTGTTTTTT

D: TRBD1
V: TRBV6-6
length: 13
J: TRBJ2-7
size: NA
CDR3: CASSRGPAYEQYF
DNA: TGTGCCAGCAGCAGGGGGCCAGCCTACGAGCAGTACTTC

D: TRBD1
V: TRBV2
length: 17
J: TRBJ1-3
size: NA
CDR3: CASSGPRAGGPGNTIYF
DNA: TGTGCCAGCAGTGGGCCCCGGGCAGGGGGCCCTGGAAACACCATATATTTT

D: NA
V: TRBV7-8
length: 16
J: TRBJ1-3
size: NA
CDR3: CASSPGTSHSGNTIYF
DNA: TGTGCCAGCAGCCCGGGGACAAGTCATTCCGGAAACACCATATATTTT

D: NA
V: TRBV9
length: 17
J: TRBJ1-6
size: NA
CDR3: CASSARGPSSYNSPLHF
DNA: TGTGCCAGCAGCGCCAGGGGCCCAAGCTCCTATAATTCACCCCTCCACTTT

D: TRBD1
V: TRBV15
length: 13
J: TRBJ1-1
size: NA
CDR3: CATRDRLNTEAFF
DNA: TGTGCCACAAGGGACAGGCTGAACACTGAAGCTTTCTTT

D: TRBD1
V: TRBV13
length: 15
J: TRBJ2-3
size: once
CDR3: CASSQDRGGTDTQYF
DNA: TGTGCCAGCAGTCAAGACAGGGGGGGCACAGATACGCAGTATTTT

D: NA
V: TRBV7-3
length: 15
J: TRBJ2-2
size: NA
CDR3: CASRRGPLNTGELFF
DNA: TGTGCCAGCAGGCGGGGACCGCTGAACACCGGGGAGCTGTTTTTT

D: NA
V: TRBV6-5
length: 14
J: TRBJ2-7
size: NA
CDR3: CASSYRPSVDEQYF
DNA: TGTGCCAGCAGTTACCGTCCTAGCGTCGACGAGCAGTACTTC

D: NA
V: TRBV6-1
length: 15
J: TRBJ1-1
size: few
CDR3: CASSDLGTPNTEAFF
DNA: TGTGCCAGCAGTGACCTCGGGACACCGAACACTGAAGCTTTCTTT

D: NA
V: TRBV4-1
length: 17
J: TRBJ1-3
size: NA
CDR3: CASSPREGGYSGNTIYF
DNA: TGCGCCAGCAGCCCTAGGGAGGGAGGGTACTCTGGAAACACCATATATTTT

D: NA
V: TRBV11-2
length: 14
J: TRBJ2-7
size: NA
CDR3: CASKGGGPFYEQYF
DNA: TGTGCCAGCAAAGGGGGGGGGCCCTTCTACGAGCAGTACTTC

D: NA
V: TRBV7-2
length: 11
J: TRBJ2-7
size: NA
CDR3: CASSQREEQYF
DNA: TGTGCCAGCTCTCAAAGGGAGGAGCAGTACTTC

D: TRBD1
V: TRBV5-1
length: 15
J: TRBJ2-1
size: NA
CDR3: CASSPGTGISHEQFF
DNA: TGCGCCAGCAGCCCCGGGACAGGTATCTCCCATGAGCAGTTCTTC

D: TRBD2
V: TRBV5-8
length: 14
J: TRBJ2-1
size: NA
CDR3: CASRTTSGSNEQFF
DNA: TGTGCCAGCAGGACGACTAGCGGGAGTAATGAGCAGTTCTTC

D: NA
V: TRBV7-9
length: 14
J: TRBJ2-1
size: NA
CDR3: CASSTGTHYNEQFF
DNA: TGTGCCAGCAGCACCGGGACACATTACAATGAGCAGTTCTTC

D: TRBD2
V: TRBV15
length: 14
J: TRBJ2-7
size: NA
CDR3: CATSRVAGVGEQYF
DNA: TGTGCCACCAGCAGGGTAGCGGGAGTTGGTGAGCAGTACTTC

D: NA
V: TRBV25-1
length: 14
J: TRBJ2-7
size: few
CDR3: CASSELTISYEQYF
DNA: TGTGCCAGCAGTGAATTAACTATCTCCTACGAGCAGTACTTC

D: NA
V: TRBV27
length: 14
J: TRBJ1-1
size: NA
CDR3: CASSKPGQLTEAFF
DNA: TGTGCCAGCAGTAAACCCGGACAGCTCACTGAAGCTTTCTTT

D: NA
V: TRBV6-1
length: 14
J: TRBJ2-7
size: NA
CDR3: CASSVRESSYEQYF
DNA: TGTGCCAGCAGTGTTCGGGAGAGCTCCTACGAGCAGTACTTC

D: TRBD1
V: TRBV28
length: 14
J: TRBJ1-5
size: NA
CDR3: CASRPGTGNQPQHF
DNA: TGTGCCAGCAGACCAGGGACAGGGAATCAGCCCCAGCATTTT

D: TRBD2
V: TRBV9
length: 15
J: TRBJ2-7
size: NA
CDR3: CASSVGGGGVSEQYF
DNA: TGTGCCAGCAGCGTAGGGGGCGGGGGGGTATCCGAGCAGTACTTC

D: TRBD2
V: TRBV7-2
length: 15
J: TRBJ2-7
size: NA
CDR3: CASSLFSGSSLEQYF
DNA: TGTGCCAGCAGCTTGTTTAGCGGGAGTTCCCTCGAGCAGTACTTC

D: NA
V: TRBV19
length: 14
J: TRBJ1-1
size: NA
CDR3: CASSINSRAVGAFF
DNA: TGTGCCAGTAGTATAAACTCCAGGGCCGTGGGAGCTTTCTTT

D: NA
V: TRBV2
length: 14
J: TRBJ1-2
size: NA
CDR3: CASSMGGLNYGYTF
DNA: TGTGCCAGCAGCATGGGGGGATTAAACTATGGCTACACCTTC

D: NA
V: TRBV28
length: 14
J: TRBJ1-1
size: once
CDR3: CASSTSEEYTEAFF
DNA: TGTGCCAGCAGTACCTCGGAGGAGTACACTGAAGCTTTCTTT

D: TRBD2
V: TRBV29-1
length: 15
J: TRBJ2-3
size: NA
CDR3: CSVVASGEPMDTQYF
DNA: TGCAGCGTTGTGGCTAGCGGGGAGCCGATGGATACGCAGTATTTT

D: NA
V: TRBV2
length: 14
J: TRBJ1-2
size: NA
CDR3: CASSEAGTNYGYTF
DNA: TGTGCCAGCAGTGAAGCCGGGACAAACTATGGCTACACCTTC

D: NA
V: TRBV19
length: 17
J: TRBJ2-6
size: NA
CDR3: CASTDKGGYSGANVLTF
DNA: TGTGCCAGTACCGATAAAGGGGGATACTCTGGGGCCAACGTCCTGACTTTC

D: TRBD2
V: TRBV7-2
length: 15
J: TRBJ2-4
size: once
CDR3: CASRGTSGGAGIQYF
DNA: TGTGCCAGCAGGGGGACTAGCGGGGGGGCCGGCATTCAGTACTTC

D: TRBD1
V: TRBV19
length: 13
J: TRBJ2-1
size: NA
CDR3: CASSLTQGHEQFF
DNA: TGTGCCAGTAGCCTAACACAGGGGCATGAGCAGTTCTTC

D: NA
V: TRBV15
length: 17
J: TRBJ2-4
size: NA
CDR3: CATSRDPGSAAKNIQYF
DNA: TGTGCCACCAGCAGAGATCCCGGGAGCGCTGCCAAAAACATTCAGTACTTC

D: TRBD2
V: TRBV11-2
length: 15
J: TRBJ2-7
size: NA
CDR3: CASSYTSGSSYEQYF
DNA: TGTGCCAGCAGCTACACTAGCGGGAGCTCCTACGAGCAGTACTTC

D: NA
V: TRBV4-3
length: 18
J: TRBJ2-4
size: once
CDR3: CASSQDLGGGASKNIQYF
DNA: TGCGCCAGCAGCCAAGATCTAGGCGGGGGCGCGTCCAAAAACATTCAGTACTTC

D: NA
V: TRBV7-9
length: 12
J: TRBJ2-7
size: NA
CDR3: CASSSSPYEQYF
DNA: TGTGCCAGCAGCTCTAGCCCCTACGAGCAGTACTTC

D: NA
V: TRBV25-1
length: 14
J: TRBJ2-5
size: NA
CDR3: CASSRTGALRTQYF
DNA: TGTGCCAGCAGTAGGACTGGAGCCCTCAGGACCCAGTACTTC

D: TRBD2
V: TRBV28
length: 16
J: TRBJ2-1
size: once
CDR3: CASTSLGGRAINEQFF
DNA: TGTGCCAGCACCTCACTTGGTGGGAGGGCCATCAATGAGCAGTTCTTC

D: NA
V: TRBV6-5
length: 15
J: TRBJ2-6
size: NA
CDR3: CASRATSSGANVLTF
DNA: TGTGCCAGCAGGGCGACATCCTCTGGGGCCAACGTCCTGACTTTC

D: TRBD1
V: TRBV29-1
length: 11
J: TRBJ2-7
size: NA
CDR3: CSGGQLGEQYF
DNA: TGCAGCGGGGGACAGTTAGGCGAGCAGTACTTC

D: NA
V: TRBV10-3
length: 15
J: TRBJ1-1
size: NA
CDR3: CAISGGGRVGNEAFF
DNA: TGTGCCATCAGTGGAGGAGGGAGGGTTGGAAATGAAGCCTTCTTT

D: TRBD1
V: TRBV14
length: 18
J: TRBJ1-6
size: few
CDR3: CASSQYGTGDRYNSPLHF
DNA: TGTGCCAGCAGCCAATATGGGACAGGGGACCGCTATAATTCACCCCTCCACTTT

D: TRBD1
V: TRBV11-2
length: 15
J: TRBJ1-2
size: NA
CDR3: CASSYGTGPNYGYTF
DNA: TGTGCCAGCAGCTATGGGACAGGGCCCAACTATGGCTACACCTTC

D: TRBD2
V: TRBV30
length: 14
J: TRBJ2-7
size: NA
CDR3: CAWKPGLASYEQYF
DNA: TGTGCCTGGAAACCGGGACTAGCTTCCTACGAGCAGTACTTC

D: TRBD1
V: TRBV2
length: 13
J: TRBJ2-7
size: NA
CDR3: CASSYRGTYEQYF
DNA: TGTGCCAGCAGCTACAGGGGAACCTACGAGCAGTACTTC

D: TRBD2
V: TRBV7-2
length: 15
J: TRBJ2-1
size: NA
CDR3: CASSLETGGYNEQFF
DNA: TGTGCCAGCAGCCTCGAGACGGGGGGATACAATGAGCAGTTCTTC

D: TRBD2
V: TRBV6-5
length: 15
J: TRBJ2-7
size: few
CDR3: CASSYVASGRHEQYF
DNA: TGTGCCAGCAGTTATGTGGCTAGCGGGAGGCACGAGCAGTACTTC

D: TRBD1
V: TRBV19
length: 15
J: TRBJ1-2
size: NA
CDR3: CASSGRDRAIYGYTF
DNA: TGTGCCAGTAGTGGGCGGGACAGGGCGATTTATGGCTACACCTTC